The 20 T cell receptor beta chains presented below share a single source sample, sequenced in a study of blood T cell repertoires in COVID-19. Sequencing was performed with immunoSEQ multiplex PCR; in TCRdb, only in-frame clones are kept and a portion is missing. The table has around 40,000 clones, just under 95% seen once. Material: peripheral blood. Source of these receptors: a human donor with active COVID-19. The donor label of this sample is uncertain.

The chain uses TRBV5-1 and TRBJ2-3; the match to TRBD2 covers 8 bases. J gave up 2 bases and V 2 bases, and 7 bases lay outside the gene matches. This CDR3 contains 16 residues. Germline-derived CDR1 and CDR2 are SGHRS and YFSETQ. As DNA, the CDR3 is TGCGCCAGCAGCTTTGAGGTAGCGGGGCCCACAGATACGCAGTATTTT. It encodes CASSFEVAGPTDTQYF.

The chain joins TRBV4-2 to TRBJ2-3, with D possibly matching TRBD2 (5 bases). V lost 3 bases, J lost 4 bases, and 14 bases lay in between. The CDR3 totals 15 residues. The V gene's germline CDR1 is LGHNA and CDR2 YNFKEQ. This CDR3 reads CASSQGLATADTQYF. CDR3 sequence (DNA): TGTGCCAGCAGCCAGGGTCTAGCAACGGCAGATACGCAGTATTTT.

The chain uses TRBV7-9 and TRBJ1-3; 8 nucleotides line up with TRBD1. Germline-derived CDR1 and CDR2 are SEHNR and FQNEAQ (reference sequence). This CDR3 contains 14 residues. J gave up 4 bases and V 5 bases, and 4 bases lay outside the gene matches. In DNA form, the CDR3 reads TGTGCCAGCAGCCAGACAGGGGTCGGAAACACCATATATTTT. It specifies CASSQTGVGNTIYF.

The chain combines TRBV10-1 with TRBJ1-2, with unresolved D. The CDR3 is 13 residues long. V lost 5 bases and J lost 8, with 15 bases in between. The germline V gene has CDR1 WNHNN and CDR2 SYGVQD (reference sequence). DNA for the CDR3: TGCGCCAGCAGTCCGGGTGTCCTCACGGGCTACACCTTC. The encoded protein is CASSPGVLTGYTF.

The chain combines TRBV2 with TRBJ2-7; 8 nucleotides agree with TRBD1. CDR1 is SNHLY, CDR2 FYNNEI, per germline. V dropped 6 bases and J dropped 5; count of bases not matched to a gene: 12. The CDR3 consists of 15 residues. In nucleotides, the CDR3 is TGTGCCAGCAGACTACGGACAGGGCTTTGGGACGAGCAGTACTTC. As protein: CASRLRTGLWDEQYF. Full variable domain (remainder filled in from reference TRBV2 and TRBJ2-7): EPEVTQTPSHQVTQMGQEVILRCVPISNHLYFYWYRQILGQKVEFLVSFYNNEISEKSEIFDDQFSVERPDGSNFTLKIRSTKLEDSAMYFCASRLRTGLWDEQYFGPGTRLTVT.

V is TRBV6-5 and J is TRBJ2-1, with 8 bases that match TRBD2. This CDR3 region has 15 residues. V lost 8 bases, J lost 5 bases, and 11 bases stayed unmatched. Germline V gene data show CDR1 as MNHEY and CDR2 as SVGAGI. CDR3 sequence reads: CASEERGRLNNEQFF. The CDR3 nucleotides read TGTGCCAGCGAGGAGCGGGGGAGGTTAAACAATGAGCAGTTCTTC.

J is TRBJ1-1 and V is TRBV6-1; D might be TRBD1 (5 bases). With 3 bases removed from V and 4 bases from J, the gap between germline ends came to 12 bases. This CDR3 has 14 amino acids. Germline CDR1 is MNHNS and CDR2 is SASEGT. CDR3 bases: TGTGCCAGCAGTGACCGGGTGGGGGGCACTGAAGCTTTCTTT. Its translation: CASSDRVGGTEAFF.

The genes are TRBV18 and TRBJ1-5; the match to TRBD1 covers 7 bases. V lost 3 bases and J lost 1; bases outside the gene matches: 12. The CDR3 totals 18 residues. Germline V gene sequence: CDR1 KGHSH, CDR2 LQKENI. CDR3 loop: CASSPYPTGRGSNQPQHF. DNA for the CDR3: TGTGCCAGCTCACCTTACCCCACTGGCAGGGGGAGCAATCAGCCCCAGCATTTT.

This chain links TRBV6-2 or TRBV6-3 with TRBJ2-7, with D perhaps TRBD2 (5 bases). Trimming stripped 0 bases from V and 2 bases from J, with 14 bases between. The CDR3 loop spans 16 amino acids. Looked up from germline, CDR1 is MNHEY and CDR2 is SVGEGT. CDR3 DNA sequence: TGTGCCAGCAGTTACTCTTTAGAATTCGGGGCCTACGAGCAGTACTTC. Translation: CASSYSLEFGAYEQYF.

V gene TRBV2 combines with J gene TRBJ2-7; D is perhaps TRBD2 (6 bases). Germline V gene lookup returns CDR1 SNHLY and CDR2 FYNNEI. V was cut by 6 bases and J by 6 bases, with 12 bases left in between. This CDR3 has 12 residues. CDR3 DNA sequence: TGTGCCAGCAGGGCACAGGAGGGCGAGCAGTACTTC. Encoded protein: CASRAQEGEQYF. The complete variable domain, with remaining parts taken from reference TRBV2 and TRBJ2-7, reads EPEVTQTPSHQVTQMGQEVILRCVPISNHLYFYWYRQILGQKVEFLVSFYNNEISEKSEIFDDQFSVERPDGSNFTLKIRSTKLEDSAMYFCASRAQEGEQYFGPGTRLTVT.

J is TRBJ2-3 and V is TRBV6-5; D is uncertain. The CDR3 is 11 residues long. The ends were cut back, 6 bases at V and 2 bases at J, with 3 bases in the middle. CDR1 and CDR2 from the germline V gene are MNHEY and SVGAGI. CDR3 DNA sequence: TGTGCCAGCAGCCACACAGATACGCAGTATTTT. Its translation: CASSHTDTQYF.

The chain uses TRBV6-2 or TRBV6-3 and TRBJ2-5; D is perhaps TRBD2 (6 bases). The CDR3 is 15 residues long. V lost 5 bases and J 2 bases, leaving 15 bases between the germline ends. Germline-derived CDR1 and CDR2 are MNHEY and SVGEGT. The CDR3: CASSKTPSEQETQYF. The CDR3 region has the DNA TGTGCCAGCAGTAAAACACCTAGCGAACAAGAGACCCAGTACTTC.

The J gene is TRBJ2-3, the V gene TRBV20-1; D call uncertain. Germline assignment: CDR1 DFQATT and CDR2 SNEGSKA (reference sequence). Trimming stripped 6 bases from V and 3 bases from J, with 7 bases between. There are 11 residues in the CDR3. The chain's CDR3 is CSALLTDTQYF. The CDR3, as DNA: TGCAGTGCCCTTCTAACAGATACGCAGTATTTT.

The rearrangement uses TRBV25-1 and TRBJ1-2, with D unresolved. Trimming took off 5 bases at V and 6 bases at J, with 16 bases between the two ends. Germline V gene sequence: CDR1 MGHDK, CDR2 SYGVNS. The CDR3 is 14 residues long. CDR3 in DNA: TGTGCCAGCAGTTCCGACATTGGGCCACATGGCTACACCTTC. It translates to CASSSDIGPHGYTF.

The J gene is TRBJ2-7, the V gene TRBV9; 10 bases align to TRBD1. V dropped 0 bases and J dropped 2; count of bases not matched to a gene: 11. This CDR3 has 18 amino acids. CDR1 is SGDLS, CDR2 YYNGEE, per germline. The CDR3 sequence is CASSVASYGGTGAYEQYF. CDR3 coding DNA: TGTGCCAGCAGCGTAGCTTCTTATGGGGGGACAGGGGCCTACGAGCAGTACTTC.

The rearrangement joins TRBV5-1 to TRBJ2-3; 12 bases line up with TRBD2. In germline, CDR1 is SGHRS, CDR2 YFSETQ. V trimming: 4 bases; J trimming: 0 bases; junction bases outside the gene matches: 0. The CDR3 sequence is 15 residues long. The CDR3 region is CASSGTSGSTDTQYF. In nucleotides, the CDR3 is TGCGCCAGCAGCGGGACTAGCGGGAGCACAGATACGCAGTATTTT.

J is TRBJ1-4 and V is TRBV27; 11 bases align to TRBD1. This CDR3 is 15 amino acids long. V lost 2 bases to trimming and J lost 7 bases; unmatched junction nucleotides: 3. The V gene's germline CDR1 is MNHEY and CDR2 SMNVEV (reference sequence). The CDR3: CASSLGTGGTEKLFF. The CDR3 DNA sequence: TGTGCCAGCAGTTTAGGGACAGGGGGGACTGAAAAACTGTTTTTT.

V usage is TRBV5-1 and J usage is TRBJ2-5; D perhaps matches TRBD1 (5 bases). CDR1 SGHRS and CDR2 YFSETQ come from the germline V gene. The CDR3 length is 14 residues. V gave up 1 base and J gave up 5 bases, with 12 bases separating them. The DNA of the CDR3 is TGCGCCAGCAGCTTGATTACAGGTGGCGAGACCCAGTACTTC. It yields the protein CASSLITGGETQYF. The full variable domain, in which reference TRBV5-1 and TRBJ2-5 provide the parts outside the CDR3, is KAGVTQTPRYLIKTRGQQVTLSCSPISGHRSVSWYQQTPGQGLQFLFEYFSETQRNKGNFPGRFSGRQFSNSRSEMNVSTLELGDSALYLCASSLITGGETQYFGPGTRLLVL.

This sequence joins TRBV5-1 and TRBJ2-2, with D maybe TRBD1 (6 bases). The CDR3 has 15 amino acids. CDR1 and CDR2 from the germline V gene are SGHRS and YFSETQ. V gave up 5 bases and J gave up 2 bases, with 13 bases separating them. The CDR3 DNA sequence: TGCGCCAGCAGGTCCGGGACAACAAACACCGGGGAGCTGTTTTTT. Its translation is CASRSGTTNTGELFF.

This sequence joins TRBV11-3 and TRBJ2-3; tentatively, D is TRBD2 (6 bases). Trimming removed 1 base from V and 0 bases from J, with 11 bases in between. The germline CDR1 and CDR2 sequences are SGHNT and YENEEA. This CDR3 has 16 residues. The CDR3 protein is CASSLVAGSSTDTQYF. CDR3 in DNA: TGTGCCAGCAGCTTAGTCGCGGGGTCTAGCACAGATACGCAGTATTTT.